Included here is one T cell receptor beta chain sequence, with context. Germline V gene sequence: CDR1 SGHKS, CDR2 YYEKEE (reference sequence). The CDR3 runs 15 residues. V was shortened by 5 bases and J by 0 bases, with 12 bases between the two germline ends. These data belong to a study of blood T cell repertoires in COVID-19. Study processing details: By means of reference gene primer amplification, nucleated cell counts were estimated. Libraries were prepared by immunoSEQ multiplex PCR; TCRdb keeps only in-frame clonotypes and omits some of them. From that table come the V and J calls and clone size; the DNA was used to work out D and trimming. The table has 250,000 to 300,000 clones, about 90% seen once; the top ten hold about 11%.

Sequencing input: peripheral blood. The source of this sequence is a woman under 40 with COVID-19, enrolled during active disease. V usage is TRBV5-5 and J usage is TRBJ2-1; perhaps TRBD2 as D (6 bases). The CDR3 DNA follows: TGTGCCAGCAGTCCGGGAGTGAGCTCCTACAATGAGCAGTTCTTC. Its protein is CASSPGVSSYNEQFF. Combining the CDR3 with reference TRBV5-5 and TRBJ2-1 gives the whole variable domain DAGVTQSPTHLIKTRGQQVTLRCSPISGHKSVSWYQQVLGQGPQFIFQYYEKEERGRGNFPDRFSARQFPNYSSELNVNALLLGDSALYLCASSPGVSSYNEQFFGPGTRLTVL.